The following is a TCR beta chain sequence with its context. Its antigen is undetermined. This specimen comes from a study of T cells in localized non-small cell lung cancer. The junction had 8 bases not matched to a gene; V was cut back by 0 bases and J by 8 bases. Germline CDR1 is SGHRS and CDR2 is YFSETQ. The CDR3 has 15 amino acids. The study's findings and limits: Heterogeneity remains possible, as sequencing covered one tumor region only. A higher density of T cells in blood coincided with extended overall survival. Uninvolved nearby lung showed the greatest T cell clonality, exceeding that found in tumor.

Sequencing was performed with immunoSEQ multiplex PCR; in TCRdb, only in-frame clones are kept and a portion is missing. Of approximately 64,000 clones in the sample, roughly 90% are singletons; the top ten hold roughly 2%. The rearrangement joins TRBV5-1 to TRBJ2-1; the match to TRBD2 covers 7 bases. Source: peripheral blood, taken before any cancer treatment. The receptor's source is a woman aged 35 to 69 with stage I lung adenocarcinoma. CDR3 sequence (DNA): TGCGCCAGCAGCTTGGACACCGGGACTAAGTATGAGCAGTTCTTC. This sequence encodes CASSLDTGTKYEQFF.